The source of this T cell receptor beta chain is a study of T-cell reconstitution after alpha-beta-depleted transplantation in children. Germline V gene lookup returns CDR1 SEHNR and CDR2 FQNEAQ (reference sequence). V lost 1 base to trimming and J lost 5 bases, with 8 bases between them. The CDR3 contains 13 residues. Study-wide points: It was reported that alpha-beta T cells came from several hundred expanded graft clones (about two months after transplant). Surviving recipient T cells and thymic progenitors underlay high day-60 TCRbeta diversity in some patients.

A TCRbeta library incorporating unique molecular identifiers was prepared. TCRdb fed the PCR reads into MiXCR, producing one record per CDR3 protein. The sample has over 80,000 distinct CDR3 sequences, 23% seen once. This clonotype was picked up a small number of times. What it recognizes is unknown. This clonotype was obtained from a boy between 2 and 15 years old with acute lymphoblastic leukemia, due to receive a stem cell transplant. V gene TRBV7-9 combines with J gene TRBJ2-5; tentatively, D is TRBD2 (5 bases). Sequences were derived from PBMCs, sampled before TCRalphabeta/CD19-depleted stem cell transplant. For the CDR3, the DNA is TGTGCCAGCAGCTTAGGGACTTATGAGACCCAGTACTTC. Translated: CASSLGTYETQYF.